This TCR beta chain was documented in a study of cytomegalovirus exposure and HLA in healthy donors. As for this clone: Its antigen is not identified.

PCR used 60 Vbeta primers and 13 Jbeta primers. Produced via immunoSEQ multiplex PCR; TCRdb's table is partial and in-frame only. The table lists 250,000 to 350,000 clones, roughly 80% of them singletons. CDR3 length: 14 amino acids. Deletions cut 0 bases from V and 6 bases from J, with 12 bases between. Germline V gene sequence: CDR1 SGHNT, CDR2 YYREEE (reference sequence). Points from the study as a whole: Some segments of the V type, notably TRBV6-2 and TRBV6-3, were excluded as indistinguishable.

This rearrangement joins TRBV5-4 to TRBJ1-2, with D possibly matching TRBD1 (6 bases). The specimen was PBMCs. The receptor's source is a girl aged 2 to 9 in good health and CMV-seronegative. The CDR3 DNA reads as TGTGCCAGCAGCTTGGAGAACAGGGCGCATGGCTACACCTTC. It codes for CASSLENRAHGYTF.